This T cell receptor beta chain was observed in a study of lymphopenia after photon versus proton radiotherapy. Findings and caveats of the study: Post-nadir diversity loss with photons came from oligoclonal expansion, particularly CD8+ Temra cells. Relative stability marked proton patients; photon patients lost diversity and naive cells. In patients who died, overall survival fell as post-nadir TCR diversity dropped more.

Points on this clone: The antigen is unknown.

TCRdb's copy holds only in-frame clones and misses some; the assay was immunoSEQ multiplex PCR. Seen here are under 15,000 clones, roughly nine tenths observed once, and the top ten hold more than 2.5%. Losses at the gene ends were 4 bases for V and 2 bases for J; bases not matched to a gene: 7. The CDR3 runs to 16 residues. The V gene's germline CDR1 is SGHTA and CDR2 FQGNSA. Sequences were derived from peripheral blood, sampled from a patient treated with proton-based radiotherapy. This clonotype was obtained from a man in his 60s with pancreatic cancer. The chain is built from TRBV7-2 and TRBJ2-7; TRBD1 matches 11 bases. The CDR3 region has the DNA TGTGCCAGCAGCTACGGGACAGGGGGGGGCACCTACGAGCAGTACTTC. Protein product: CASSYGTGGGTYEQYF.